These 27 T cell receptor beta chains were all obtained from the same sample, sequenced in a study of blood T cell repertoires in COVID-19. The repertoire was sequenced with immunoSEQ multiplex PCR; TCRdb's copy has only in-frame clones and lacks some. The top ten hold around 8% of the sample, which has fewer than 200,000 clones, over 80% seen once. The sequenced sample was peripheral blood. These receptors were taken from a woman in her 70s with COVID-19, enrolled during active disease.

The chain employs TRBV4-2 and TRBJ2-7; 8 bases are a match to TRBD2. The J segment lost 1 base and the V segment lost 1 base, leaving 9 bases of the junction unmatched. CDR3 size: 17 residues. Per germline, CDR1 LGHNA and CDR2 YNFKEQ. The CDR3 is CASSQASPVAGSYEQYF. CDR3 DNA sequence: TGTGCCAGCAGCCAAGCGTCCCCGGTAGCGGGGTCCTACGAGCAGTACTTC.

The chain uses TRBV4-3 and TRBJ2-7, with a tentative D call TRBD2 (6 bases). Trimming took off 1 base at V and 0 bases at J, with 10 bases between the two ends. The CDR3 contains 15 residues. Germline V gene data show CDR1 as LGHNA and CDR2 as YSLEER. The CDR3: CASSQGGTGSYEQYF. The CDR3, as DNA: TGCGCCAGCAGCCAAGGCGGGACTGGCTCCTACGAGCAGTACTTC.

V usage is TRBV5-8 and J usage is TRBJ2-3, with D perhaps matching TRBD1 (6 bases). The V gene's germline CDR1 is SGHTS and CDR2 YDEGEE. CDR3 length equals 16 residues. The V gene lost 0 bases and the J gene lost 6 bases, with 17 bases spanning the gap. DNA of the CDR3: TGTGCCAGCAGCTTGGATCTTGACAGGCTATTCGATACGCAGTATTTT. Encoded protein: CASSLDLDRLFDTQYF.

For the CDR3, the DNA is TGCGCCAGCAGCCAAGTCCTTGACCGCTTAGGGGGAAAACTGTTTTTT. As protein: CASSQVLDRLGGKLFF. V gene TRBV4-3 combines with J gene TRBJ1-4; maybe TRBD1 (6 bases). The CDR3 totals 16 residues. V gave up 1 base and J gave up 10 bases, with 19 bases separating them. Looked up from germline, CDR1 is LGHNA and CDR2 is YSLEER.

The chain couples TRBV7-8 to TRBJ1-2, with TRBD1 matching 8 bases. The CDR3 length is 15 residues. CDR1 is SGHVS and CDR2 is FQNEAQ in the germline V gene. The junction had 6 bases not matched to a gene; V was cut back by 2 bases and J by 4 bases. The CDR3 sequence is CASSLMDRVPYGYTF. CDR3 nucleotides: TGTGCCAGCAGCTTAATGGACAGGGTACCCTATGGCTACACCTTC.

The V call is TRBV21-1, the J call TRBJ2-2; the DNA was not used to check the table's D call, TRBD1. TRBV21-1 is termed a pseudogene. This CDR3 comprises 17 residues. In DNA form, the CDR3 reads TGTGCCAGCAGCTTTCCCACAGGGGAGGAAAACACCGGGGAGCTGTTTTTT. As protein: CASSFPTGEENTGELFF.

The table lists this clone with a count of one. The V gene is TRBV28, the J gene TRBJ2-5; tentatively, D is TRBD1 (6 bases). CDR3 size: 13 residues. The germline gives CDR1 MDHEN, CDR2 SYDVKM. V lost 10 bases and J 4 bases, leaving 16 bases between the germline ends. Here the CDR3 reads CATSRGFRETQYF. The CDR3 DNA reads as TGTGCCACCTCGAGGGGGTTTCGAGAGACCCAGTACTTC.

V gene TRBV9 combines with J gene TRBJ1-1, with a tentative D call TRBD1 (5 bases). V was trimmed by 4 bases and J by 0 bases, leaving 10 bases between them. Germline CDR1 is SGDLS and CDR2 is YYNGEE. CDR3 length: 14 residues. The CDR3 protein is CASSSWGVNTEAFF. CDR3 coding DNA: TGTGCCAGCAGCTCCTGGGGGGTGAACACTGAAGCTTTCTTT.

This clone occurred many times. The chain carries TRBV30 and TRBJ1-3, with D unresolved. CDR3 length: 15 amino acids. The V and J ends lost 2 bases and 0 bases respectively, with 11 bases between them. Germline V gene sequence: CDR1 GTSNPN, CDR2 SVGIG (reference sequence). The CDR3 loop reads CAWSKNTFSGNTIYF. DNA for the CDR3: TGTGCCTGGAGTAAAAACACCTTCTCTGGAAACACCATATATTTT.

The chain joins TRBV28 to TRBJ1-6; TRBD1 is a possible D gene (6 bases). V was shortened by 3 bases and J by 7 bases, with 10 bases between the two germline ends. The germline V gene encodes CDR1 MDHEN and CDR2 SYDVKM. The CDR3 consists of 14 residues. CDR3 sequence reads: CASSFTGSNSPLHF. The CDR3 DNA is TGTGCCAGCAGTTTTACAGGGTCGAATTCACCCCTCCACTTT.

The rearrangement uses TRBV5-1 and TRBJ2-7, with 8 bases aligning to TRBD2. V dropped 2 bases and J dropped 5; count of bases not matched to a gene: 6. Germline V gene sequence: CDR1 SGHRS, CDR2 YFSETQ. There are 14 residues in the CDR3. The CDR3 sequence is CASSFRTSTHEQYF. The CDR3 bases are TGCGCCAGCAGCTTCCGGACTAGCACCCACGAGCAGTACTTC.

The chain links TRBV2 to TRBJ2-1; D might be TRBD2 (6 bases). The CDR3 loop spans 12 amino acids. The V end was cut by 9 bases, the J end by 3 bases, with 9 bases between. The germline V gene encodes CDR1 SNHLY and CDR2 FYNNEI. As DNA, the CDR3 is TGTGCCAGTTCCGGGGGCTACAATGAGCAGTTCTTC. Translation: CASSGGYNEQFF.

This chain connects TRBV28 to TRBJ1-5, with 7 bases lining up with TRBD1. The length of the CDR3 is 16 residues. Germline V gene sequence: CDR1 MDHEN, CDR2 SYDVKM. V lost 6 bases and J lost 4; bases outside the gene matches: 12. In nucleotides, the CDR3 is TGTGCCAGCAGCTCCCTGGGACAGAAGTTAAATCAGCCCCAGCATTTT. As protein: CASSSLGQKLNQPQHF.

The genes are TRBV18 and TRBJ1-3; tentative D call: TRBD1 (6 bases). CDR3 length: 15 residues. Germline V gene sequence: CDR1 KGHSH, CDR2 LQKENI. The V end lost 2 bases, the J end lost 2 bases, and 10 bases lay between the germline ends. CDR3 coding DNA: TGTGCCAGCTCACCAATCCGACAGGCTGGAAACACCATATATTTT. Amino acid sequence: CASSPIRQAGNTIYF.

The V call is TRBV18, the J call TRBJ2-7; D not resolved. The CDR3 runs to 11 residues. V gave up 3 bases and J gave up 7 bases, with 7 bases separating them. Germline values: CDR1 KGHSH, CDR2 LQKENI. The CDR3 sequence is CASSPEEEQYF. The CDR3 DNA is TGTGCCAGCTCACCTGAGGAAGAGCAGTACTTC.

V is TRBV2 and J is TRBJ2-5; D is unclear. CDR3 length: 14 residues. V was clipped by 5 bases and J by 2 bases, with 12 bases between them. From germline, CDR1 is SNHLY and CDR2 FYNNEI. CDR3 coding DNA: TGTGCCAGCAGTCCTTCTAGGAGTCAAGAGACCCAGTACTTC. Amino acid sequence: CASSPSRSQETQYF.

In its sample, this clone was seen a few times. The chain joins TRBV30 to TRBJ1-5; D gene ambiguous. V was clipped by 1 base and J by 6 bases, with 10 bases between them. Per the germline V gene, CDR1 is GTSNPN and CDR2 is SVGIG (reference sequence). This CDR3 comprises 13 residues. CDR3 in DNA: TGTGCCTGGAGTGACTCGCCGGGTCAGCCCCAGCATTTT. As protein: CAWSDSPGQPQHF.

The chain is built from TRBV11-3 and TRBJ2-1, with 11 bases fitting TRBD2. Germline CDR1 is SGHNT and CDR2 is YENEEA. After removal of 1 base from V and 8 bases from J, the junction contained 4 bases not matched to a gene. The CDR3 is 15 residues long. CDR3 nucleotide sequence: TGTGCCAGCAGCTTAGTAGCGGGAGGGCCATATGAGCAGTTCTTC. Its protein product is CASSLVAGGPYEQFF.

This clone was found once. The junction departs from germline at one end; a sequencing error may be responsible. The chain couples TRBV12-3 or TRBV12-4 to TRBJ2-7; 10 bases align to TRBD2. This CDR3 comprises 13 residues. CDR3: CASSLAGVRKQYF. The CDR3 DNA sequence: TGTGCCAGCAGTCTAGCGGGAGTGAGGAAGCAGTACTTC.

The chain links TRBV3-1 (or the pseudogene TRBV3-2) to TRBJ2-7, with 8 bases identical to TRBD1. Trimming took 0 bases from V and 6 from J; bases not matched to a gene: 7. CDR3 length: 15 amino acids. CDR1 is LGHDT and CDR2 is YNNKEL in the germline V gene (reference sequence). CDR3 residues: CASSQESDRVSEQYF. CDR3 sequence (DNA): TGTGCCAGCAGCCAAGAATCGGACAGGGTAAGCGAGCAGTACTTC.

The chain joins TRBV6-1 to TRBJ1-2, with TRBD1 matching over 9 bases. Germline CDR1 is MNHNS and CDR2 is SASEGT. The length of the CDR3 is 15 residues. Losses at the gene ends were 0 bases for V and 8 bases for J; bases not matched to a gene: 7. CDR3 nucleotides: TGTGCCAGCAGTGAAGCTAGGGGACAGGGTTTCGGCTACACCTTC. Translation: CASSEARGQGFGYTF.

This chain links TRBV7-9 with TRBJ1-1; 9 nucleotides match TRBD1. This CDR3 is built from 15 residues. Germline loops: CDR1 SEHNR, CDR2 FQNEAQ (reference sequence). V gave up 7 bases and J gave up 4 bases; unmatched junction bases: 10. This CDR3 is CASTPSETGGTEAFF. The DNA for the CDR3 is TGTGCCAGCACCCCATCAGAGACAGGGGGCACTGAAGCTTTCTTT.

The DNA for the CDR3 is TGCAGCGTTTCCCCTCCGGGACTTAACACAGATACGCAGTATTTT. This translates into CSVSPPGLNTDTQYF. The chain combines TRBV29-1 with TRBJ2-3; tentative D call: TRBD2 (6 bases). Germline values: CDR1 SQVTM, CDR2 ANQGSEA. There are 15 residues in the CDR3. Trimming stripped 5 bases from V and 2 bases from J, with 17 bases between.

This clone has only a few counts. The chain carries TRBV7-2 and TRBJ2-7; 8 nucleotides agree with TRBD2. Unmatched junction bases numbered 10, after V lost 2 bases and J lost 10 bases. In germline, CDR1 is SGHTA, CDR2 FQGNSA. This CDR3 spans 14 amino acids. The CDR3 sequence: CASSLSPAGASQYF. Here the CDR3 DNA reads TGTGCCAGCAGCTTATCCCCAGCGGGAGCCTCCCAGTACTTC.

This rearrangement joins TRBV19 to TRBJ2-1; D uncertain. The germline CDR1 and CDR2 sequences are LNHDA and SQIVND (reference sequence). Trimming removed 0 bases at V and 9 bases at J, with 12 bases between. CDR3 length: 14 residues. The CDR3 loop reads CASSIEGQLSEQFF. CDR3 DNA sequence: TGTGCCAGTAGTATAGAGGGCCAGCTCAGTGAGCAGTTCTTC.

The V and J genes are TRBV2 and TRBJ1-5; D is possibly TRBD1 (5 bases). The germline gives CDR1 SNHLY, CDR2 FYNNEI. This CDR3 region has 13 residues. V was cut by 6 bases and J by 2 bases, with 8 bases left in between. Here the CDR3 reads CASRGLGNQPQHF. DNA of the CDR3: TGTGCCAGCAGGGGACTCGGCAATCAGCCCCAGCATTTT.

This chain connects TRBV9 to TRBJ1-5, with TRBD1 identical over 7 bases. The CDR3 extends over 13 amino acids. Looked up from germline, CDR1 is SGDLS and CDR2 is YYNGEE. V was clipped by 3 bases and J by 10 bases; unmatched bases: 7. The CDR3 reads CASSAQGQGPQHF. DNA of the CDR3: TGTGCCAGCAGCGCACAGGGGCAGGGACCCCAGCATTTT.